The present entry profiles one T cell receptor beta chain with its context. Primers for the PCR totalled 60 Vbeta and 13 Jbeta. Sequenced by immunoSEQ multiplex PCR; TCRdb stores in-frame clones only, minus some. The table shows some 200,000 clones, with roughly 70% occurring only once. These data come from a study of cytomegalovirus exposure and HLA in healthy donors. This CDR3 spans 14 amino acids. Trimming shortened V by 4 bases and J by 7 bases, and 16 bases separated the two germline ends. Germline CDR1 is SGHRS and CDR2 is YFSETQ. The rearrangement joins TRBV5-1 to TRBJ2-3; tentatively, D is TRBD2 (6 bases). Sequencing input: PBMCs. The receptor was derived from a man aged 35-49 years in good health and CMV-seropositive. The CDR3 region has the DNA TGCGCCAGCAGCGAAACCGTCGGGAGCCATACGCAGTATTTT. Residues: CASSETVGSHTQYF.